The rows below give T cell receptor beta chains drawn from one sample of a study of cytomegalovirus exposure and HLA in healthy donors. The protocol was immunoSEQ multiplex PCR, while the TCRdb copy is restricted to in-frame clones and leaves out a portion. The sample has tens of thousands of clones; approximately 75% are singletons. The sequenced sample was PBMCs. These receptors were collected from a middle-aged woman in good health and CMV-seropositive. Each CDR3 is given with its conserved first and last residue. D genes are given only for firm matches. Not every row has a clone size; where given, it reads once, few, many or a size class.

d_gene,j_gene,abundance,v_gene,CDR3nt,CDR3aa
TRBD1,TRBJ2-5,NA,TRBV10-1,TGCGCCAGCAGTGACCGGGACAGGGGAGCGCCCCAGTACTTC,CASSDRDRGAPQYF
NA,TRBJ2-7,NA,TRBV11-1,TGTGCCAGCAAATCAGAGGCTTGGTTGGTGGACGAGCAGTACTTC,CASKSEAWLVDEQYF
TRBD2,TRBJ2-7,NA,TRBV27,TGTGCCAGCAGTTTGGACACTAGCGGGAACTACGAGCAGTACTTC,CASSLDTSGNYEQYF
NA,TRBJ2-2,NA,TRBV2,TGTGCCAGCAGTGATTTGGACTTCGAGGTCAGGGAGCTGTTTTTT,CASSDLDFEVRELFF
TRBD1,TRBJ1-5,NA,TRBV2,TGTGCCAGCATCCGGGACAGGGTGAATCAGCCCCAGCATTTT,CASIRDRVNQPQHF
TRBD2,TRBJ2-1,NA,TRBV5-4,TGTGCCAGCAGCGGAACTAGCGGGGGGAACAATGAGCAGTTCTTC,CASSGTSGGNNEQFF
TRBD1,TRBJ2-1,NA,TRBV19,TGTGCCAGTCGCACCCAGACAGGGGGCTATGAGCAGTTCTTC,CASRTQTGGYEQFF
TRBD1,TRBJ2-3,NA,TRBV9,TGTGCCAGCAGGACAGGGGGTGGGAGTAGCACAGATACGCAGTATTTT,CASRTGGGSSTDTQYF
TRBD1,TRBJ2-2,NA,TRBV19,TGTGCCAGTAGTACGCACAGGGGTAGTACCGGGGAGCTGTTTTTT,CASSTHRGSTGELFF
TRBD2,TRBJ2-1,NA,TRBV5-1,TGCGCCAGCAGCCCGAGAAGCGGGGAGCATGAGCAGTTCTTC,CASSPRSGEHEQFF
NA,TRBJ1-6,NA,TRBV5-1,TGCGCCAGCAGCCACGGACTTACGAATTCACCCCTCCACTTT,CASSHGLTNSPLHF
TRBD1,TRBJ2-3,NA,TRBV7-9,TGTGCCAGCAGCTTAGCCAGGGGGAGCACAGATACGCAGTATTTT,CASSLARGSTDTQYF
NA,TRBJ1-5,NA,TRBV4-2,TGTGCCAGCAGCCAGAAGACAGGCGCAAATAGCAATCAGCCCCAGCATTTT,CASSQKTGANSNQPQHF
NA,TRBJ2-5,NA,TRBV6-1,TGTGCCAGCACCAAGGGGGATTCGTACCAAGAGACCCAGTACTTC,CASTKGDSYQETQYF
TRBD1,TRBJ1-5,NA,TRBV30,TGTGCCTGGAGTGTAAGGTGGACAGGGAGGCAGCCCCAGCATTTT,CAWSVRWTGRQPQHF
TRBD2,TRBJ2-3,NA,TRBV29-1,TGCAGCGTTGACCTCGGGACTAGCGGCGGGGGGGGTACGCAGTATTTT,CSVDLGTSGGGGTQYF
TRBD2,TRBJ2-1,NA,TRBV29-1,TGCAGCGTTATTCGGACTAGCGGACAGATCTACAATGAGCAGTTCTTC,CSVIRTSGQIYNEQFF
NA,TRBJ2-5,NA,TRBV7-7,TGTGCTAGCAGCAACATGACACTCCAAGAGACCCAGTACTTC,CASSNMTLQETQYF
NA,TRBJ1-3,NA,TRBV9,TGTGCCAGCAGCGACAGGGATGGAAACACCATATATTTT,CASSDRDGNTIYF
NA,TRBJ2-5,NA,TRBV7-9,TGTGCCAGCAGCTTAGCAGAGGAGACCCAGTACTTC,CASSLAEETQYF
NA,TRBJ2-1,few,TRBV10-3,TGTGCCATCAGTGAGGGGCAATACAATGAGCAGTTCTTC,CAISEGQYNEQFF
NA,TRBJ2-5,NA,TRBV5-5,TGTGCCAGCAGCTTGACCCCCGGGGAGACCCAGTACTTC,CASSLTPGETQYF
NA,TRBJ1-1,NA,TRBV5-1,TGCGCCAGCAGCGGGACTGTGAACACTGAAGCTTTCTTT,CASSGTVNTEAFF
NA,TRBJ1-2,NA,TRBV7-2,TGTGCCAGCAGCTTAATCAGGGCCGTCTCATGGCCTCCCGACTATGGCTACACCTTC,CASSLIRAVSWPPDYGYTF
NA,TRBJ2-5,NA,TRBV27,TGTGCCAGCGGGGGGGGCCGGGAGACCCAGTACTTC,CASGGGRETQYF
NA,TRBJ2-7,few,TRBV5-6,TGTGCCAGCAGCAAATACATCCCAGCCTACGAGCAGTACTTC,CASSKYIPAYEQYF
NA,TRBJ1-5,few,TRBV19,TGTGCCAGTAGCACACAGAGCAATCAGCCCCAGCATTTT,CASSTQSNQPQHF
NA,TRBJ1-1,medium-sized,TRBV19,TGTGCCAGTAGCTCCTTTAGGGGGGGCGATCTGTCTGAAGCTTTCTTT,CASSSFRGGDLSEAFF
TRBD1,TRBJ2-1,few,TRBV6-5,TGTGCCAGCAGTTACAGACAGGGGCCGTACAATGAGCAGTTCTTC,CASSYRQGPYNEQFF
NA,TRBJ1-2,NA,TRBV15,TGTGCCACCAGCTACCTATCTATCCGAAGCTATGGCTACACCTTC,CATSYLSIRSYGYTF
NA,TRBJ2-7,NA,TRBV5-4,TGTGCCAGCAGCTCAAAGACAGGCCTCTCCTACGAGCAGTACTTC,CASSSKTGLSYEQYF
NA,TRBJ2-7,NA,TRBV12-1,TGTGCCAGTCAGAACGACGGCGCTCGGGGGTTCGAGCAGTACTTC,CASQNDGARGFEQYF
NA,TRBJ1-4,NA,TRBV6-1,TGTGCCAGCAGTGAAGTACAGGGAGAGGAAAAACTGTTTTTT,CASSEVQGEEKLFF
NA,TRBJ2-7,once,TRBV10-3,TGTGCCATCAGCGAGACAGAAATTCGCTTCTACGAGCAGTACTTC,CAISETEIRFYEQYF
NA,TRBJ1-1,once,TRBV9,TGTGCCAGCAGCGTAGATGAGGGCGAAGCTTTCTTT,CASSVDEGEAFF
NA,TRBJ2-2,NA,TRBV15,TGTGCCACCAGCAGAGATCTCCCCGGAGACTACAACACCGGGGAGCTGTTTTTT,CATSRDLPGDYNTGELFF
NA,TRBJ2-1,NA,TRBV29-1,TGCAGCGTTGATAAGGGCAGGGGAGCGTACAATGAGCAGTTCTTC,CSVDKGRGAYNEQFF
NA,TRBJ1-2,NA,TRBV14,TGTGCCAGCAGCCAAGATTGGGGCAGTGGCTACACCTTC,CASSQDWGSGYTF
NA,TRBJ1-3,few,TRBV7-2,TGTGCCAGCAGCTTAGCCGGGGGAAACACCATATATTTT,CASSLAGGNTIYF
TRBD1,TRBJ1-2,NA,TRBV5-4,TGTGCCAGCAGCCTGAGACAGGGGGGCGATGGCTACACCTTC,CASSLRQGGDGYTF
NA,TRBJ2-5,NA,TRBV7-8,TGTGCCAGCAGCTTAGGGGGGCGGGCGGAGACCCAGTACTTC,CASSLGGRAETQYF
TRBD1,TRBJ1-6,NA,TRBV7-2,TGTGCCAGCAGCTTAGTGGGACAGGGAAGGACCCTCCACTTT,CASSLVGQGRTLHF
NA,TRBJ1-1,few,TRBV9,TGTGCCAGCAGCGTATCGACAGGAGGAGAAGCTTTCTTT,CASSVSTGGEAFF
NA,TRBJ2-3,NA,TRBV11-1,TGTGCCAGCAGCTCCACCAGGTCAGGTACGCAGTATTTT,CASSSTRSGTQYF
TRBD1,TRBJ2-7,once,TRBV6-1,TGTGCCAGCAGAACCGGGACAGGGGACTCCTACGAGCAGTACTTC,CASRTGTGDSYEQYF
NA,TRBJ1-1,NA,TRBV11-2,TGTGCCAGCAGCTTAGTAGTTCAGAACACTGAAGCTTTCTTT,CASSLVVQNTEAFF
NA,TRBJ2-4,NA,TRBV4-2,TGTGCCAGCAGCCAAGGGGGAGCCGCGGGACGGTTGAACATTCAGTACTTC,CASSQGGAAGRLNIQYF
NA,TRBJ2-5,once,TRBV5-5,TGTGCCAGCAGCTTGGGCGAACCAGAGACCCAGTACTTC,CASSLGEPETQYF
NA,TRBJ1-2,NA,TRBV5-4,TGTGCCAGCAGCCAGGACAGTATTTATGGCTACACCTTC,CASSQDSIYGYTF
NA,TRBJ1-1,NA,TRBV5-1,TGCGCCAGCAGCTTGGGGATGACAGGAATGAACACTGAAGCTTTCTTT,CASSLGMTGMNTEAFF
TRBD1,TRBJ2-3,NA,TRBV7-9,TGTGCCAGCAGCTTGGACAGGAGCACAGATACGCAGTATTTT,CASSLDRSTDTQYF
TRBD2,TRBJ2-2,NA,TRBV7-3,TGTGCCAGCAGCCCGACGGGGGGGATCGGGGAGCTGTTTTTT,CASSPTGGIGELFF
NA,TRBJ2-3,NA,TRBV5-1,TGCGCCAGCAGCTTGGAGGACTCCTCTGATACGCAGTATTTT,CASSLEDSSDTQYF
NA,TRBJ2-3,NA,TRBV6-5,TGTGCCAGCAGGGAACAGGGGGGGACGCAGTATTTT,CASREQGGTQYF